The rows below give T cell receptor beta chains drawn from one sample of a study of blood T cell repertoires in COVID-19. Produced via immunoSEQ multiplex PCR; TCRdb's table is partial and in-frame only. The sample shows about 120,000 clones, around 89% of them seen only once. Sample: peripheral blood. These TCRs come from a woman between 45 and 65 years old with acute or convalescent COVID-19. CDR3s include the opening cysteine and the closing phenylalanine or tryptophan. D genes are given only for firm matches. Some rows have no size entry. The others give once, few or many, or a class for an expanded clone.

J gene	clone size	V gene	D gene	CDR3 protein	CDR3 DNA
TRBJ1-2	once	TRBV2	NA	CASNSGGGYDYGYTF	TGTGCCAGCAACTCCGGGGGGGGTTACGACTATGGCTACACCTTC
TRBJ2-7	NA	TRBV15	NA	CATSTRTDSYEQYF	TGTGCCACCAGCACCAGGACAGATTCCTACGAGCAGTACTTC
TRBJ2-1	NA	TRBV27	TRBD2	CASSLWQAGGPKSSYNEQFF	TGTGCCAGCAGTTTATGGCAAGCGGGAGGCCCTAAGAGCTCCTACAATGAGCAGTTCTTC
TRBJ2-1	NA	TRBV27	NA	CASSNPSAQANEQFF	TGTGCCAGCAGTAATCCCTCCGCCCAGGCTAATGAGCAGTTCTTC
TRBJ2-1	NA	TRBV18	TRBD2	CASSLLGTSGGNEQFF	TGTGCCAGCTCACTCCTAGGGACTAGCGGGGGCAATGAGCAGTTCTTC
TRBJ1-1	NA	TRBV28	NA	CASRNRDRNTEAFF	TGTGCCAGCAGGAACAGGGACCGGAACACTGAAGCTTTCTTT
TRBJ2-2	NA	TRBV7-8	NA	CASSFGSGAYTGELFF	TGTGCCAGCAGCTTTGGTAGCGGCGCCTACACCGGGGAGCTGTTTTTT
TRBJ2-7	NA	TRBV18	TRBD1	CASSPLSGGEQYF	TGTGCCAGCTCACCACTTTCAGGGGGCGAGCAGTACTTC
TRBJ1-2	NA	TRBV12-3/TRBV12-4	NA	CASSFRRSYGYTF	TGTGCCAGCAGTTTCAGGAGGTCGTATGGCTACACCTTC
TRBJ1-5	NA	TRBV28	TRBD1	CASRKDRAQPQHF	TGTGCCAGCAGAAAGGACAGGGCTCAGCCCCAGCATTTT
TRBJ2-1	NA	TRBV11-2	NA	CASSLVREQFF	TGTGCCAGCAGCTTAGTCCGTGAGCAGTTCTTC
TRBJ1-6	NA	TRBV5-1	TRBD1	CASSLGAWTGFRSPLHF	TGCGCCAGCAGCTTGGGGGCCTGGACAGGGTTCCGATCACCCCTCCACTTT
TRBJ1-5	few	TRBV12-3/TRBV12-4	NA	CASSRQENQPQHF	TGTGCCAGCAGCCGACAGGAGAATCAGCCCCAGCATTTT
TRBJ2-2	NA	TRBV6-1	NA	CASSEGRGPNTGELFF	TGTGCCAGCAGTGAAGGACGCGGCCCGAACACCGGGGAGCTGTTTTTT
TRBJ1-6	NA	TRBV5-5	NA	CASFEGSSYNSPLHF	TGTGCCAGTTTCGAGGGAAGCTCCTATAATTCACCCCTCCACTTT
TRBJ1-3	NA	TRBV19	NA	CASIAGSSGNTIYF	TGTGCCAGTATCGCGGGGAGCTCTGGAAACACCATATATTTT
TRBJ2-7	NA	TRBV4-2	TRBD1	CASSQLTGSHEQYF	TGTGCCAGCAGCCAGCTGACAGGGTCCCACGAGCAGTACTTC
TRBJ1-5	NA	TRBV18	NA	CASSPLRAGTNQPQHF	TGTGCCAGCTCACCTTTGAGGGCGGGGACCAATCAGCCCCAGCATTTT
TRBJ2-2	few	TRBV7-2	NA	CASRRQNTGELFF	TGTGCCAGCAGGCGTCAAAACACCGGGGAGCTGTTTTTT
TRBJ2-3	NA	TRBV5-1	NA	CASSLGATGDTQYF	TGCGCCAGCAGCTTGGGAGCCACGGGAGATACGCAGTATTTT
TRBJ2-5	NA	TRBV30	NA	CAWSQGLETQYF	TGTGCCTGGAGTCAGGGGCTAGAGACCCAGTACTTC
TRBJ2-3	NA	TRBV18	NA	CASSPDLRTSTDTQYF	TGTGCCAGCTCACCAGACCTAAGGACTAGCACAGATACGCAGTATTTT
TRBJ2-5	NA	TRBV5-6	NA	CASSGGYGRQETQYF	TGTGCCAGCAGCGGGGGGTACGGGAGACAAGAGACCCAGTACTTC
TRBJ2-3	few	TRBV7-2	TRBD2	CASSSDGLAVNTQYF	TGTGCCAGCAGCTCGGATGGACTAGCGGTAAATACGCAGTATTTT
TRBJ2-1	NA	TRBV6-5	TRBD1	CASSLQGLVNEQFF	TGTGCCAGCAGTTTACAGGGGTTAGTCAATGAGCAGTTCTTC
TRBJ2-1	NA	TRBV11-3	TRBD2	CASSLDGAGLVGVNEQFF	TGTGCCAGCAGCTTAGACGGGGCGGGACTAGTGGGGGTCAATGAGCAGTTCTTC
TRBJ2-7	once	TRBV27	TRBD1	CASSLGTGNYEQYF	TGTGCCAGCAGTCTCGGGACAGGGAACTACGAGCAGTACTTC
TRBJ2-2	NA	TRBV4-2	NA	CASSQLREFTGELFF	TGTGCCAGCAGCCAACTTCGGGAGTTCACCGGGGAGCTGTTTTTT
TRBJ2-7	NA	TRBV5-1	TRBD1	CASSLAEGASGEQYF	TGCGCCAGCAGCTTGGCCGAGGGGGCGTCTGGCGAGCAGTACTTC
TRBJ1-6	NA	TRBV10-1	TRBD1	CASSEFRQGASSYNSPLHF	TGCGCCAGCAGTGAGTTTCGACAGGGGGCCAGCTCCTATAATTCACCCCTCCACTTT
TRBJ1-5	once	TRBV6-2/TRBV6-3	NA	CASSYSQYNQPQHF	TGTGCCAGCAGTTACTCACAGTACAATCAGCCCCAGCATTTT
TRBJ2-3	NA	TRBV2	NA	CASIHYRAPTDTQYF	TGTGCCAGCATCCATTACAGGGCCCCAACAGATACGCAGTATTTT
TRBJ2-7	NA	TRBV6-5	TRBD1	CASSSHRGSYEQYF	TGTGCCAGCAGTTCCCACAGGGGGTCCTACGAGCAGTACTTC
TRBJ2-3	NA	TRBV5-1	NA	CASSLAVSDTQYF	TGCGCCAGCAGCTTGGCAGTGTCCGATACGCAGTATTTT
TRBJ2-5	NA	TRBV27	TRBD2	CASRASGLQETQYF	TGTGCCAGCAGGGCTAGCGGTCTCCAAGAGACCCAGTACTTC
TRBJ2-3	NA	TRBV28	NA	CASSLPRDRDTQYF	TGTGCCAGCAGTTTACCGCGGGACCGAGATACGCAGTATTTT
TRBJ1-5	NA	TRBV28	TRBD1	CASSTWDRERYNQPQHF	TGTGCCAGCTCTACCTGGGACAGGGAAAGGTACAATCAGCCCCAGCATTTT
TRBJ2-3	once	TRBV5-1	TRBD2	CASSLGGLAGGTDTQYF	TGCGCCAGCAGCTTGGGTGGACTAGCGGGAGGGACAGATACGCAGTATTTT
TRBJ1-1	NA	TRBV30	NA	CAWSVSGLGNTEAFF	TGTGCCTGGAGTGTAAGCGGGTTGGGCAACACTGAAGCTTTCTTT
TRBJ2-5	NA	TRBV6-7	TRBD2	CASSTIIAGRETQYF	TGTGCCAGCAGCACTATCATAGCGGGAAGAGAGACCCAGTACTTC
TRBJ1-6	NA	TRBV3-1/TRBV3-2	NA	CASSFGGNSPLHF	TGTGCCAGCAGCTTCGGGGGGAATTCACCCCTCCACTTT
TRBJ2-1	NA	TRBV10-3	TRBD2	CAILRGGSSYNEQFF	TGTGCCATCTTGAGAGGCGGGAGCTCCTACAATGAGCAGTTCTTC
TRBJ1-5	NA	TRBV15	NA	CATSRVGRTANQPQHF	TGTGCCACCAGCAGAGTTGGACGGACAGCCAATCAGCCCCAGCATTTT
TRBJ1-2	NA	TRBV21-1	NA	CASSKELRNYGYTF	TGTGCCAGCAGCAAAGAGTTGCGAAACTATGGCTACACCTTC
TRBJ2-1	NA	TRBV27	TRBD2	CASSLLAGLGNEQFF	TGTGCCAGCAGTTTATTAGCGGGGCTTGGGAATGAGCAGTTCTTC
TRBJ1-6	NA	TRBV6-5	NA	CASSYGGAGNSPLHF	TGTGCCAGCAGTTACGGAGGGGCAGGTAATTCACCCCTCCACTTT
TRBJ2-3	NA	TRBV6-5	TRBD2	CASSYGTSRTDTQYF	TGTGCCAGCAGTTACGGGACTAGTCGGACAGATACGCAGTATTTT
TRBJ2-3	NA	TRBV29-1	TRBD2	CSVGEGADTQYF	TGCAGCGTTGGGGAGGGCGCAGATACGCAGTATTTT
TRBJ2-7	NA	TRBV5-1	TRBD2	CASSPGLAGVYEQYF	TGCGCCAGCAGCCCGGGACTAGCGGGAGTATACGAGCAGTACTTC
TRBJ1-1	NA	TRBV30	NA	CASNTLLMNTEAFF	TGTGCCTCAAACACCTTGCTCATGAACACTGAAGCTTTCTTT
TRBJ2-1	NA	TRBV11-2	NA	CASSLGSRSSYNEQFF	TGTGCCAGCAGCTTAGGATCTAGGAGCTCCTACAATGAGCAGTTCTTC
TRBJ2-3	NA	TRBV28	TRBD2	CASSLAGLAGGRYTQYF	TGTGCCAGCAGTTTGGCGGGACTAGCGGGAGGACGATATACGCAGTATTTT
TRBJ1-1	NA	TRBV2	TRBD1	CASSSGQGTEAFF	TGTGCCAGCAGTAGCGGACAGGGCACTGAAGCTTTCTTT
TRBJ1-1	NA	TRBV28	NA	CASGLQGGAGTEAFF	TGTGCCAGCGGATTGCAGGGTGGGGCAGGCACTGAAGCTTTCTTT
TRBJ1-6	NA	TRBV3-1/TRBV3-2	NA	CASSRTKGSPLHF	TGTGCCAGCTCTCGGACTAAAGGTTCACCCCTCCACTTT
TRBJ1-1	NA	TRBV18	NA	CASSSGTEAFF	TGTGCCAGCTCGAGCGGCACTGAAGCTTTCTTT
TRBJ2-3	NA	TRBV5-4	TRBD2	CASSLFLAGSTDTQYF	TGTGCCAGCAGCTTGTTCCTAGCGGGTTCCACAGATACGCAGTATTTT
TRBJ2-3	NA	TRBV5-4	NA	CASSMGGVLVSDTQYF	TGTGCCAGCAGCATGGGCGGCGTGCTCGTATCAGATACGCAGTATTTT
TRBJ2-4	NA	TRBV13	TRBD2	CASSPRGAGGPHIQYF	TGTGCCAGCAGCCCGAGGGGAGCGGGAGGGCCCCACATTCAGTACTTC
TRBJ2-2	NA	TRBV6-1	TRBD1	CASSDRTGGYTGELFF	TGTGCCAGCAGTGACCGGACAGGGGGCTACACCGGGGAGCTGTTTTTT